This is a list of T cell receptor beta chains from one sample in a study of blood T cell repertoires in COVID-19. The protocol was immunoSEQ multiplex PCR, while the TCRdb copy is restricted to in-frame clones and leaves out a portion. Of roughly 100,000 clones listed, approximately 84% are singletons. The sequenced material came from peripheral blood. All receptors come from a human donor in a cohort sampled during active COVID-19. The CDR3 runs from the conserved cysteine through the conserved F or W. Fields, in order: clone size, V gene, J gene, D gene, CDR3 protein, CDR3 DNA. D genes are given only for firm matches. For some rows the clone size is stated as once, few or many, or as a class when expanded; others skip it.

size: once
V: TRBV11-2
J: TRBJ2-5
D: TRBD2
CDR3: CASSPGTIQETQYF
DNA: TGTGCCAGCAGCCCCGGGACTATCCAAGAGACCCAGTACTTC

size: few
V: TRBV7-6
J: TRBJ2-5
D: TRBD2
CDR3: CASSHRFRTSEETQYF
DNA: TGTGCCAGCAGCCACCGGTTTAGGACTAGCGAGGAGACCCAGTACTTC

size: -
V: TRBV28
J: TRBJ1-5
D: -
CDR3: CASSNRVNQPEPQHF
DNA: TGTGCCAGCAGTAACAGGGTAAATCAGCCCGAGCCCCAGCATTTT

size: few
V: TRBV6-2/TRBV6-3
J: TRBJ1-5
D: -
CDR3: CASSYLSSVGNQPQHF
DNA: TGTGCCAGCAGCTATCTTAGCAGCGTTGGCAATCAGCCCCAGCATTTT

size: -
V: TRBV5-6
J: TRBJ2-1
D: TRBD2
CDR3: CASSLRLAGGSYNEQFF
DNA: TGTGCCAGCAGCTTGCGACTAGCGGGGGGGTCCTACAATGAGCAGTTCTTC

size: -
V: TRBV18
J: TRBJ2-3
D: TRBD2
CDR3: CASSPGLAGTDTQYF
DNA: TGTGCCAGCTCACCAGGGCTAGCGGGGACAGATACGCAGTATTTT

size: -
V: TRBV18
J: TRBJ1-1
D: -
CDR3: CASSPRTSNTRNTEAFF
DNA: TGTGCCAGCTCACCCCGGACAAGCAATACCAGGAACACTGAAGCTTTCTTT

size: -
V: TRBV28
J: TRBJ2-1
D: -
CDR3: CASGGSSYNEQFF
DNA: TGTGCCAGCGGGGGGAGCTCCTACAATGAGCAGTTCTTC

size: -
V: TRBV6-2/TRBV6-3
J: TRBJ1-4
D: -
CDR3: CASSYVGPNEKLFF
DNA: TGTGCCAGCAGTTACGTGGGCCCTAATGAAAAACTGTTTTTT

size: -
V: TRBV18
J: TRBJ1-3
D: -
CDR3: CASSPLSSGNTIYF
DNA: TGTGCCAGCTCACCACTGAGCTCTGGAAACACCATATATTTT

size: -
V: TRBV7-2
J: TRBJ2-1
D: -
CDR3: CASSLAGRSNEQFF
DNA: TGTGCCAGCAGCTTAGCAGGCCGGAGCAATGAGCAGTTCTTC

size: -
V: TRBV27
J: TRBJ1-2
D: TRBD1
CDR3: CASSFGGTGVYGYTF
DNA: TGTGCCAGCAGCTTTGGTGGGACAGGGGTCTATGGCTACACCTTC

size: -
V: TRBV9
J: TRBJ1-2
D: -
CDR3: CASSTTLGPDGYTF
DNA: TGTGCCAGCAGCACGACGTTGGGGCCCGACGGCTACACCTTC

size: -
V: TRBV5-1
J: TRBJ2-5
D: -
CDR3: CASRPLAGQETQYF
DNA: TGCGCCAGCAGACCTCTGGCGGGGCAAGAGACCCAGTACTTC

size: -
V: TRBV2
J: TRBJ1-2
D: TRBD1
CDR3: CASGGDRGNYGYTF
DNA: TGTGCCAGCGGAGGGGACAGGGGGAACTATGGCTACACCTTC

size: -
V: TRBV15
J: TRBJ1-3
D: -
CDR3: CATSRSGVGNTIYF
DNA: TGTGCCACCAGCAGGTCAGGGGTTGGAAACACCATATATTTT

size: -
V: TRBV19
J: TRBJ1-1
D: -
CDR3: CASSIQGNTEAFF
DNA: TGTGCCAGTAGTATACAGGGGAACACTGAAGCTTTCTTT

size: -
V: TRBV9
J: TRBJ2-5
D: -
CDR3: CASSLRFQTGETQYF
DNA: TGTGCCAGCAGCCTTCGGTTCCAGACCGGGGAGACCCAGTACTTC

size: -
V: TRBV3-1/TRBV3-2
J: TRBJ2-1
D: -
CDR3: CASSQDITGYNEQFF
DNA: TGTGCCAGCAGCCAAGATATAACAGGTTACAATGAGCAGTTCTTC

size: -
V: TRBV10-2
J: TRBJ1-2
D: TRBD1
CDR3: CASSPGQGARDYGYTF
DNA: TGCGCCAGCAGCCCGGGACAGGGGGCGCGAGACTATGGCTACACCTTC